The 10 T cell receptor beta chains in this list originate from one sample, sequenced in a study of blood T cell repertoires in COVID-19. Generated by immunoSEQ multiplex PCR, the TCRdb table keeps only in-frame clones and is missing some. The repertoire includes about 180,000 clones, 79% of them detected once, and about 7.8% sits in the top ten. The sample taken for sequencing was peripheral blood. These receptor sequences come from a woman aged 55-70 years with COVID-19, enrolled during active disease.

The V and J genes are TRBV28 and TRBJ2-1; a weak D match, TRBD2 (6 bases). V was shortened by 7 bases and J by 0 bases, with 13 bases between the two germline ends. Germline V gene lookup returns CDR1 MDHEN and CDR2 SYDVKM. CDR3 length: 15 amino acids. CDR3 sequence reads: CASKNSGVSYNEQFF. The CDR3 DNA sequence: TGTGCCAGCAAAAACTCGGGGGTCTCCTACAATGAGCAGTTCTTC.

Concerning this clone itself: A read error may account for a junction end that differs from germline. The CDR3 reads CASSTGQGTYTQYF. In DNA, the CDR3 is TGCGCCAGCAGCACCGGACAGGGCACATATACGCAGTATTTT. The rearrangement links TRBV5-1 to TRBJ2-3; 8 nucleotides align to TRBD1. The CDR3 covers 14 residues. Per germline, CDR1 SGHRS and CDR2 YFSETQ.

This clone was seen a single time. The chain carries TRBV7-8 and TRBJ1-1; D uncertain. V gave up 3 bases and J gave up 1 base, with 6 bases separating them. This CDR3 contains 13 residues. Germline V gene lookup returns CDR1 SGHVS and CDR2 FQNEAQ. The chain's CDR3 is CASSFYRNTEAFF. CDR3 nucleotides: TGTGCCAGCAGCTTCTACCGGAACACTGAAGCTTTCTTT.

CDR3 amino acids: CATQLDLDSEQYF. The CDR3 DNA reads TGTGCCACCCAACTCGACCTAGACTCAGAGCAGTACTTC. The rearrangement links TRBV15 to TRBJ2-7; no clear D. This CDR3 is built from 13 residues. Germline assignment: CDR1 LNHNV and CDR2 YYDKDF (reference sequence). Trimming took 8 bases from V and 7 from J, leaving 18 bases between them.

This clone was picked up one time. V gene TRBV28 combines with J gene TRBJ2-7, with 7 bases aligning to TRBD2. CDR3 length equals 11 residues. The germline CDR1 and CDR2 sequences are MDHEN and SYDVKM. Written as DNA, the CDR3 is TGTGCCAGCAGTGGTTTGGGGGGGATTTCTGTC. Protein: CASSGLGGISV.

The J gene is TRBJ1-5, the V gene TRBV10-3; TRBD1 matches at 8 bases. The CDR3 is made up of 12 amino acids. The germline V gene encodes CDR1 ENHRY and CDR2 SYGVKD. The J segment lost 5 bases and the V segment lost 10 bases, leaving 4 bases of the junction unmatched. The CDR3 sequence: CATGTGDQPQHF. The CDR3 bases are TGTGCCACAGGGACAGGAGATCAGCCCCAGCATTTT.

The chain joins TRBV6-6 to TRBJ1-2, with no clear D. The ends were cut back, 2 bases at V and 3 bases at J, with 7 bases in the middle. The CDR3 has 13 residues. CDR1 MNHNY and CDR2 SVGAGI come from the germline V gene (reference sequence). The CDR3 protein is CASSYDGYYGYTF. In DNA form, the CDR3 reads TGTGCCAGCAGTTACGACGGGTACTATGGCTACACCTTC.

This clone was counted many times. The same CDR3 arises from other DNA sequences in this sample as well. The chain employs TRBV2 and TRBJ1-2; 8 bases map to TRBD1. Germline CDR1 reads SNHLY; CDR2 reads FYNNEI. This CDR3 region has 12 residues. Trimming took 6 bases from V and 4 from J; bases not matched to a gene: 1. Here the CDR3 reads CASRGTGYGYTF. The CDR3 nucleotides read TGTGCCAGCAGGGGGACAGGCTATGGCTACACCTTC.

The V call is TRBV11-3, the J call TRBJ2-2; the D gene is possibly TRBD2 (6 bases). The V gene's germline CDR1 is SGHNT and CDR2 YENEEA. The CDR3 totals 14 residues. Trimming pared 5 bases from V and 4 bases from J, leaving 11 bases between. The CDR3 protein is CASSPAGSTGELFF. In nucleotides, the CDR3 is TGTGCCAGCAGCCCGGCGGGGTCCACCGGGGAGCTGTTTTTT.

The gene calls are TRBV4-1 and TRBJ2-1; TRBD2 aligns across 15 bases. Germline lookup yields CDR1 MGHRA and CDR2 YSYEKL. Trimming cost V 4 bases and J 0 bases; bases outside gene matches: 13. This CDR3 has 21 residues. The CDR3 DNA sequence: TGCGCCAGCAGCCGGAAGGGACTAGCGGGAGGAGTATCGGACTCCTACAATGAGCAGTTCTTC. It yields the protein CASSRKGLAGGVSDSYNEQFF.